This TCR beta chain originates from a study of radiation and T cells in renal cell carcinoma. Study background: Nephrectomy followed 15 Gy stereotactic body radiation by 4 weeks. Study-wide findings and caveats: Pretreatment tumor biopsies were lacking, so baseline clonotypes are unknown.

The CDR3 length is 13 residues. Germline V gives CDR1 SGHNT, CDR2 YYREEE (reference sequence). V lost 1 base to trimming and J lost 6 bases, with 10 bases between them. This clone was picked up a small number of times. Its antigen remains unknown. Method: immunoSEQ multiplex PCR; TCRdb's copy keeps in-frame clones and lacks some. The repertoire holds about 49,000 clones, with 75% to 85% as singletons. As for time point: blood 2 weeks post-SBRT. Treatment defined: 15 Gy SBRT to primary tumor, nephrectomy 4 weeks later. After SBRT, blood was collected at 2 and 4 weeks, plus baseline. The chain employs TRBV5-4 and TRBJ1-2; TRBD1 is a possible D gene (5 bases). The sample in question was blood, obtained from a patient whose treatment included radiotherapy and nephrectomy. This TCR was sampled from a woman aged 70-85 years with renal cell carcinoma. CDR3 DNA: TGTGCCAGCAGCTTGCAGGGTCCAAATGGCTACACCTTC. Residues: CASSLQGPNGYTF.